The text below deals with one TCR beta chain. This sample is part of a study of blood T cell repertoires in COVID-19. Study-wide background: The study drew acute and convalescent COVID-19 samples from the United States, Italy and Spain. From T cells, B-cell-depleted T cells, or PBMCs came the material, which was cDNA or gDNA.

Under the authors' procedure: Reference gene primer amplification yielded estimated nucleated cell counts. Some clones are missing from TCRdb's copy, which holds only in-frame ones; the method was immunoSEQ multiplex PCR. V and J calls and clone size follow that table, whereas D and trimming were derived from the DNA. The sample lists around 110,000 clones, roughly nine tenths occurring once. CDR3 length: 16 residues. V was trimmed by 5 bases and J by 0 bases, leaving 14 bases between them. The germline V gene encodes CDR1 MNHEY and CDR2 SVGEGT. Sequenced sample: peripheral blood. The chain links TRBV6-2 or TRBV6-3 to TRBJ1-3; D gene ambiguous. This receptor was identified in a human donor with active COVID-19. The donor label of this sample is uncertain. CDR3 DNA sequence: TGTGCCAGCAGTCCCACCGGGTTTATCTCTGGAAACACCATATATTTT. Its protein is CASSPTGFISGNTIYF.